This is a list of T cell receptor beta chains from one sample in a study of blood T cell repertoires in COVID-19. Profiled with immunoSEQ multiplex PCR; TCRdb holds only in-frame clones, not every one. Among about 190,000 clones listed, about 81% were seen once. The sequenced sample consisted of peripheral blood. All receptors come from a man aged 25 to 40 with active or convalescent COVID-19. CDR3s include the opening cysteine and the closing phenylalanine or tryptophan. The D gene is left open where the match is weak. Expanded clones are given a class, and other clones once, few, many or no size at all.

cdr3_nt,cdr3_aa,d_call,v_call,clone_size,j_call
TGTGCCATCAGTGAGTCTTCAGTCTACAATGAGCAGTTCTTC,CAISESSVYNEQFF,.,TRBV10-3,.,TRBJ2-1
TGCGCCAGCAGCTTGGCACGGGGGGGACGCACCGGGGAGCTGTTTTTT,CASSLARGGRTGELFF,TRBD2,TRBV5-1,.,TRBJ2-2
TGTGCCATCAGTGAGAGGACAGATAATCAGCCCCAGCATTTT,CAISERTDNQPQHF,.,TRBV10-3,.,TRBJ1-5
TGTGCCAGCAGCTCCAGGACAGGGGGCCTCGCAGACACCATATATTTT,CASSSRTGGLADTIYF,TRBD1,TRBV5-4,few,TRBJ1-3
TGCGCCAGCAGCCAACTTACAGGACCAGCGCCCCAGCATTTT,CASSQLTGPAPQHF,.,TRBV4-1,.,TRBJ1-5
TGTGCCACCAGCAGAAGACAGGGGGCGGTCGACATTCAGTACTTC,CATSRRQGAVDIQYF,TRBD1,TRBV15,.,TRBJ2-4
TGCGCCAGCAGGGACAGAGGGCCCTCCGGACTGTTTTTT,CASRDRGPSGLFF,.,TRBV10-2,.,TRBJ1-4
TGTGCCAGCAGTGGCCCCGGCGGGACTGAAGCTTTCTTT,CASSGPGGTEAFF,.,TRBV2,.,TRBJ1-1
TGTGCCAGCACCAGGACAGGGGGCGGGGAGCTGTTTTTT,CASTRTGGGELFF,TRBD1,TRBV27,.,TRBJ2-2
TGTGCCAGCAGCTCGCCCGAGGTCTCTGGGGCCAACGTCCTGACTTTC,CASSSPEVSGANVLTF,.,TRBV5-5,few,TRBJ2-6
TGTGCCAGCAGCTCCGACCGGGGGAGCTTAGAGACCCAGTACTTC,CASSSDRGSLETQYF,.,TRBV7-8,.,TRBJ2-5
TGTGCCAGCAGCCCCCGGGATTTGAATGAGCAGTTCTTC,CASSPRDLNEQFF,.,TRBV5-4,few,TRBJ2-1
TGTGCCAGCAGCACGTGGTCGGGAAGTTACTTC,CASSTWSGSYF,.,TRBV11-2,once,TRBJ2-7
TGTGCCAGCAGCCACCCGGGTTACCAAGAGACCCAGTACTTC,CASSHPGYQETQYF,.,TRBV6-6,.,TRBJ2-5
TGTGCCAGCAGATCCGGCGGCCGGAACACTGAAGCTTTCTTT,CASRSGGRNTEAFF,.,TRBV7-3,.,TRBJ1-1
TGTGCCAGCAGACGGGGACTAGCGGTGTTGTCTGGGGCCAACGTCCTGACTTTC,CASRRGLAVLSGANVLTF,TRBD2,TRBV4-2,.,TRBJ2-6
TGCAGCGTTGATCCCAGGGGAGGGTTCCCGATAGAGTCACCCCTCCACTTT,CSVDPRGGFPIESPLHF,.,TRBV29-1,.,TRBJ1-6
TGCGCCAGCAGCCAAGACAATGAGGACACCGGGGAGCTGTTTTTT,CASSQDNEDTGELFF,.,TRBV4-3,.,TRBJ2-2
TGTGCCAGCACCGCGGAGGACCTCAATCAGCCCCAGCATTTT,CASTAEDLNQPQHF,.,TRBV28,.,TRBJ1-5
TGTGCCAGCAGCTTATTCCGGACAGGGAACACCGGGGAGCTGTTTTTT,CASSLFRTGNTGELFF,TRBD1,TRBV11-2,.,TRBJ2-2
TGCGCCAGCAGCCACTATTCCGGGACAGGGAACACCGGGGAGCTGTTTTTT,CASSHYSGTGNTGELFF,TRBD1,TRBV5-1,.,TRBJ2-2
TGTGCCAGCGCAGACAGGGAAGGCACAGATACGCAGTATTTT,CASADREGTDTQYF,TRBD1,TRBV28,.,TRBJ2-3
TGCGCCAGCAGCGAGGACCTGACAAGCTACCGGGGGAAACTGTTTTTT,CASSEDLTSYRGKLFF,.,TRBV4-1,few,TRBJ1-4
TGTGCCAGCTCACGAACAGGGTACACCATATATTTT,CASSRTGYTIYF,.,TRBV18,.,TRBJ1-3
TGTGCCAGTAGTGCGGGAGAAGGCACAGATACGCAGTATTTT,CASSAGEGTDTQYF,TRBD2,TRBV19,.,TRBJ2-3
TGTGCCAGCAGCCCTAAGGGGGCAGGGGCGCTCACTGAAGCTTTCTTT,CASSPKGAGALTEAFF,TRBD1,TRBV14,.,TRBJ1-1
TGTGCCACCAGTGATGGACAGAACACTGAAGCTTTCTTT,CATSDGQNTEAFF,.,TRBV24-1,.,TRBJ1-1
TGCGCCAGCAGCCAATTTAGCGGGAGCGGAGATACGCAGTATTTT,CASSQFSGSGDTQYF,TRBD2,TRBV4-1,.,TRBJ2-3
TGCAGCACTTCTCCGCGGGGGGGAACTGGCTACACCTTC,CSTSPRGGTGYTF,.,TRBV29-1,.,TRBJ1-2
TGCAGCGTTTCCCCAGGGTTTAATGAAAAACTGTTTTTT,CSVSPGFNEKLFF,.,TRBV29-1,few,TRBJ1-4
TGTGCCAGCAGTTACTCACAGGGAACCGGGGCCAACGTCCTGACTTTC,CASSYSQGTGANVLTF,.,TRBV6-2/TRBV6-3,.,TRBJ2-6
TGTGCCAGCAGCCCCCGGGACAGGGATACCTATGGCTACACCTTC,CASSPRDRDTYGYTF,TRBD1,TRBV9,.,TRBJ1-2
TGTGCCAGCAGTACCGGGACACAAGAGACCCAGTACTTC,CASSTGTQETQYF,.,TRBV2,.,TRBJ2-5
TGTGCCAGCAGAGCCCTGCTTCCCTCCTATAATTCACCCCTCCACTTT,CASRALLPSYNSPLHF,.,TRBV27,.,TRBJ1-6
TGCGCCAGCAGCCCCCCGGGGTCCACTGAAGCTTTCTTT,CASSPPGSTEAFF,.,TRBV4-1,.,TRBJ1-1
TGTGCCAGCAGCCTAAGATCAGGGGGTAACACTGAAGCTTTCTTT,CASSLRSGGNTEAFF,TRBD1,TRBV2,.,TRBJ1-1
TGCGCCAGCAGCTTTCCGGGACAGGGAAACACCGGGGAGCTGTTTTTT,CASSFPGQGNTGELFF,TRBD1,TRBV5-1,.,TRBJ2-2
TGTGCCATCAGTGAAGGAGGGTCGGATGAAAAACTGTTTTTT,CAISEGGSDEKLFF,.,TRBV10-3,.,TRBJ1-4
TGTGCCAGTAGGATTAGGACAGGGGCCAGCAATCAGCCCCAGCATTTT,CASRIRTGASNQPQHF,TRBD1,TRBV19,.,TRBJ1-5
TGTGCCAGCAACTTAAGACTTTGGGACAAAAGCTACGAGCAGTACTTC,CASNLRLWDKSYEQYF,.,TRBV28,.,TRBJ2-7
TGTGCCAGTACCCCGGGACAGTCGAACACTGAAGCTTTCTTT,CASTPGQSNTEAFF,TRBD1,TRBV19,.,TRBJ1-1
TGTGCCAGCAGTGAAGCTTCCGGCCAGGGTGCCTATGGCTACACCTTC,CASSEASGQGAYGYTF,.,TRBV6-1,.,TRBJ1-2
TGTGCCAGCAGTTTGCGACAGGGAACTGGCTACACCTTC,CASSLRQGTGYTF,TRBD1,TRBV28,.,TRBJ1-2
TGTGCCAGCAGCTTAGGCCGGACGCCCGGGGGAGCTTTCTTT,CASSLGRTPGGAFF,.,TRBV13,few,TRBJ1-1
TGTGCCAGTAGAGGTCGGACAGGGGGATCCCTGAACACTGAAGCTTTCTTT,CASRGRTGGSLNTEAFF,TRBD1,TRBV19,.,TRBJ1-1
TGTGCCAGCAGTCAGGGGGCCTTGAACACTGAAGCTTTCTTT,CASSQGALNTEAFF,TRBD1,TRBV6-5,.,TRBJ1-1
TGTGCCAGCAGCCCCCTCGACACCGGGGAGCTGTTTTTT,CASSPLDTGELFF,.,TRBV3-1/TRBV3-2,.,TRBJ2-2
TGTGCCAGCTCACCCGACAGGGCCAACTATGGCTACACCTTC,CASSPDRANYGYTF,TRBD1,TRBV18,few,TRBJ1-2
TGTGCCAGCTCACGAGGACAGGGTACTGAAGCTTTCTTT,CASSRGQGTEAFF,TRBD1,TRBV18,.,TRBJ1-1
TGTGCCAGCAGTCCAAGGGAGCGAGGCTACACCTTC,CASSPRERGYTF,.,TRBV12-3/TRBV12-4,few,TRBJ1-2
TGTGCCAGCAGCCTCGGACTAAACAATGAGCAGTTCTTC,CASSLGLNNEQFF,.,TRBV6-6,.,TRBJ2-1
TGTGCCAGCAGCCCAAATAGCGGTTCTCAAGAGACCCAGTACTTC,CASSPNSGSQETQYF,.,TRBV3-1/TRBV3-2,many,TRBJ2-5
TGCGCCAGCAGCGGCCGGTCAGGAATCACAGATACGCAGTATTTT,CASSGRSGITDTQYF,.,TRBV5-1,.,TRBJ2-3
TGTGCCAGTAGTATTGGTAGCGGGGGCTGGGCCGGGGAGCTGTTTTTT,CASSIGSGGWAGELFF,TRBD2,TRBV19,.,TRBJ2-2
TGTGCCAGTAGAGAAGGGGGCCCAAATTCACCCCTCCACTTT,CASREGGPNSPLHF,TRBD1,TRBV19,.,TRBJ1-6
TGTGCCAGCAGCCAAGACGCGAAGGTGGTGGCTAGCGGGAGTTACCTATCCTACAATGAGCAGTTCTTC,CASSQDAKVVASGSYLSYNEQFF,TRBD2,TRBV3-1/TRBV3-2,.,TRBJ2-1
TGTGCCACCAGTGTCGGGGCGGGAGGGCTGGAGGATACGCAGTATTTT,CATSVGAGGLEDTQYF,TRBD2,TRBV24-1,.,TRBJ2-3
TGCGCCAGCAGCTTGCGGGGACAGGGGTTAAGCAATGAGCAGTTCTTC,CASSLRGQGLSNEQFF,TRBD1,TRBV5-1,.,TRBJ2-1
TGCGCCAGCGGCGGGACAGGGGTTCAGCCCCAGCATTTT,CASGGTGVQPQHF,TRBD1,TRBV4-1,.,TRBJ1-5